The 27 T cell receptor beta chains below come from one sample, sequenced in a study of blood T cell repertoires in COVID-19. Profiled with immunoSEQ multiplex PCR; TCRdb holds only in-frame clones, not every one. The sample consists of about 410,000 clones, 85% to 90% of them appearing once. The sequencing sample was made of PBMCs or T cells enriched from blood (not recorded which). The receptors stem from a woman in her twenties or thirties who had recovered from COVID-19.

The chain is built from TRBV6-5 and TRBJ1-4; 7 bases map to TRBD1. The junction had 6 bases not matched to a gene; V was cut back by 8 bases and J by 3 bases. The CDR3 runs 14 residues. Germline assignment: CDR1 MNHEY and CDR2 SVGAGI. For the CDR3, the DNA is TGTGCCAGCCGCCGCGGGACAGCTAATGAAAAACTGTTTTTT. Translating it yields CASRRGTANEKLFF.

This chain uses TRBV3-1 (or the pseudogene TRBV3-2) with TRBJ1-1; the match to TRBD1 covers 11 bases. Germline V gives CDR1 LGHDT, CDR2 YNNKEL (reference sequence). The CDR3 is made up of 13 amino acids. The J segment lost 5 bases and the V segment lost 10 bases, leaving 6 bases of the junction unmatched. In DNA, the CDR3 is TGTGCCACCCGAGGGACAGGGGGAACTGAAGCTTTCTTT. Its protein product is CATRGTGGTEAFF.

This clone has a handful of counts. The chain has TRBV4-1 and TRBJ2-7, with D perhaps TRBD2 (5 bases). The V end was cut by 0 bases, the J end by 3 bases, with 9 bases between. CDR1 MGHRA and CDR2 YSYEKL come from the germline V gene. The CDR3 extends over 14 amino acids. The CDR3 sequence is CASSQEMSGYEQYF. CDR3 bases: TGCGCCAGCAGCCAAGAAATGAGCGGCTACGAGCAGTACTTC.

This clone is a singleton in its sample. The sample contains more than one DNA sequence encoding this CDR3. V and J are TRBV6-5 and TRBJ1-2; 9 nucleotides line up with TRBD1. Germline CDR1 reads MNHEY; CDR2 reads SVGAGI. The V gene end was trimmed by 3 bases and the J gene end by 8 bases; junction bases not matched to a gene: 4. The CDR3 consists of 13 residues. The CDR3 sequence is CASSYRQGGGYTF. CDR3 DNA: TGTGCCAGCAGTTATCGACAGGGGGGCGGCTACACCTTC.

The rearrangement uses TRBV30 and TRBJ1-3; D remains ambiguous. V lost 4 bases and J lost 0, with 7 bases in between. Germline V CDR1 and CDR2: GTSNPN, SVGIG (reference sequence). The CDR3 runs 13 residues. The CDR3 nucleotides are TGTGCCTGGAATCGCGTCTCTGGAAACACCATATATTTT. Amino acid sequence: CAWNRVSGNTIYF.

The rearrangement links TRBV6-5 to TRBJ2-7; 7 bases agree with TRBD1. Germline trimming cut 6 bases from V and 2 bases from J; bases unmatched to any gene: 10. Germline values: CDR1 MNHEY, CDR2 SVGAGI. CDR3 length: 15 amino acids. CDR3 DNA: TGTGCCAGCAGACCTACAGGGGTAAAGACCTACGAGCAGTACTTC. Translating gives CASRPTGVKTYEQYF.

The CDR3 reads CASSITAFRGDNEQFF. The CDR3 DNA reads TGTGCCAGCAGTATAACCGCGTTCCGGGGGGACAATGAGCAGTTCTTC. This chain links TRBV27 with TRBJ2-1, with 7 bases fitting TRBD2. The CDR3 spans 16 residues. Trimming took 5 bases from V and 5 from J; bases not matched to a gene: 12. The V gene's germline CDR1 is MNHEY and CDR2 SMNVEV (reference sequence).

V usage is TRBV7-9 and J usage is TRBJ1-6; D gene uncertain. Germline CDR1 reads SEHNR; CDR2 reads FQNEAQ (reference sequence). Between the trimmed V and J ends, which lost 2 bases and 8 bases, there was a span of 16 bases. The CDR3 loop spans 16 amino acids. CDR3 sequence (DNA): TGTGCCAGCAGCTTATTTGGGCTCGGCGGGGATTCACCCCTCCACTTT. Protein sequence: CASSLFGLGGDSPLHF.

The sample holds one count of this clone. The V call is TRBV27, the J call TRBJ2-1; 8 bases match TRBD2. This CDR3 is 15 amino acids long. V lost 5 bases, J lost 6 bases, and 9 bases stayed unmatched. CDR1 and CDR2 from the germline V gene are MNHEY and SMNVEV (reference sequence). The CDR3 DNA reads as TGTGCCAGCAGTCGAGGGCTAGCGGGTGTCAATGAGCAGTTCTTC. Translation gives CASSRGLAGVNEQFF.

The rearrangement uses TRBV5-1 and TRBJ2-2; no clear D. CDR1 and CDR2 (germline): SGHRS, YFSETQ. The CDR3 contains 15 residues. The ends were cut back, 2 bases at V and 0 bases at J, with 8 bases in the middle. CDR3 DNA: TGCGCCAGCAGCTTACAGACCTCGAACACCGGGGAGCTGTTTTTT. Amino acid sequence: CASSLQTSNTGELFF. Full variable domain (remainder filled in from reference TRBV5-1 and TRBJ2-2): KAGVTQTPRYLIKTRGQQVTLSCSPISGHRSVSWYQQTPGQGLQFLFEYFSETQRNKGNFPGRFSGRQFSNSRSEMNVSTLELGDSALYLCASSLQTSNTGELFFGEGSRLTVL.

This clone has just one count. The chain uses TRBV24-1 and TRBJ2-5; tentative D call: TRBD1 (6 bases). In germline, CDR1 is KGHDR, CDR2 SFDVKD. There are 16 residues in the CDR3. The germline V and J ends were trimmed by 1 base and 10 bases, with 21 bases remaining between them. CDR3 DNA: TGTGCCACCAGTGATTTTCCAACCCCACAGGGTGAGGTCCAGTACTTC. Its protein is CATSDFPTPQGEVQYF.

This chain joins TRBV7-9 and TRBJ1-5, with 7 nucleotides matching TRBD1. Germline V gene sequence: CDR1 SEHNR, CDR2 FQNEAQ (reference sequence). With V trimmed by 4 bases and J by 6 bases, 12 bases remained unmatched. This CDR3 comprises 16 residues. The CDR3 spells CASSSPFLDRSQPQHF. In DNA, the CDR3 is TGTGCCAGCAGCTCCCCATTTTTGGACAGGAGTCAGCCCCAGCATTTT.

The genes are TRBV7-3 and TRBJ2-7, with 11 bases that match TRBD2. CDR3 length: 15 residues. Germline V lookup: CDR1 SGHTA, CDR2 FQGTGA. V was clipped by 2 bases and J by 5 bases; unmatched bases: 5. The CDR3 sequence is CASSLYGTSGHEQYF. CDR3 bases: TGTGCCAGCAGCTTATACGGGACTAGCGGTCACGAGCAGTACTTC.

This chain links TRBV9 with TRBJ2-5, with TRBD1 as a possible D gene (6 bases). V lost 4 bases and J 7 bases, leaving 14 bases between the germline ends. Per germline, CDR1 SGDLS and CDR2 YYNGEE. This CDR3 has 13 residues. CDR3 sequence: CASSIGDKMTQYF. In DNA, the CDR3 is TGTGCCAGCAGCATTGGGGACAAGATGACCCAGTACTTC.

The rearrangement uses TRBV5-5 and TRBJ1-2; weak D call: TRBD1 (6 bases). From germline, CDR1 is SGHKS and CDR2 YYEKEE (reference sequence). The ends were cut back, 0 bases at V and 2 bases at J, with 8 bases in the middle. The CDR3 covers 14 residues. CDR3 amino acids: CASSLATGNYGYTF. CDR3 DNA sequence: TGTGCCAGCAGCTTGGCTACAGGGAACTATGGCTACACCTTC.

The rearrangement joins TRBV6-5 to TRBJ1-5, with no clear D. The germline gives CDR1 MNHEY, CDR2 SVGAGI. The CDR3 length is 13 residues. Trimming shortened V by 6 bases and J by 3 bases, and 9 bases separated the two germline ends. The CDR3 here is CASSPGYNQPQHF. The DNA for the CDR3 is TGTGCCAGCAGCCCAGGTTACAATCAGCCCCAGCATTTT.

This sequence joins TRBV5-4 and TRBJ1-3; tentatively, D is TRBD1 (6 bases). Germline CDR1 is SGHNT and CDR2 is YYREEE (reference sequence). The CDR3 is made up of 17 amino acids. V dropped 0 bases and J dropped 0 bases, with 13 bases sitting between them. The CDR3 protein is CASSLAGGAVSGNTIYF. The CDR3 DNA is TGTGCCAGCAGCTTGGCCGGGGGGGCAGTCTCTGGAAACACCATATATTTT.

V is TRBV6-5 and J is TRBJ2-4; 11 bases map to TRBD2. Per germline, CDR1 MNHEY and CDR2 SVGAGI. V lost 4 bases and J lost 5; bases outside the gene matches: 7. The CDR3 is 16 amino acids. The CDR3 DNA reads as TGTGCCAGCAGTTCACTAGCGGGAGCGGGAGAAAACATTCAGTACTTC. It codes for CASSSLAGAGENIQYF.

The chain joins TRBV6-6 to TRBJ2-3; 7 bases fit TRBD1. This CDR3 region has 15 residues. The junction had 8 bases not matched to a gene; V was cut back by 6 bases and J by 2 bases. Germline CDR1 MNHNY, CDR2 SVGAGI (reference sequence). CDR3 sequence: CASRNWDRPTDTQYF. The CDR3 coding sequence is TGTGCCAGCAGAAATTGGGACAGACCCACAGATACGCAGTATTTT.

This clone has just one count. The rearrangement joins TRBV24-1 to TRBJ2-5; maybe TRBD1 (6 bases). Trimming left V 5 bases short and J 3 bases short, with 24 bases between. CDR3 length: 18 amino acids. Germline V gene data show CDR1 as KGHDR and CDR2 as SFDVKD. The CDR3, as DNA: TGTGCCACCAGTGCCTTCCCTGGGACAAGACTCGGGAAAGAGACCCAGTACTTC. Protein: CATSAFPGTRLGKETQYF.

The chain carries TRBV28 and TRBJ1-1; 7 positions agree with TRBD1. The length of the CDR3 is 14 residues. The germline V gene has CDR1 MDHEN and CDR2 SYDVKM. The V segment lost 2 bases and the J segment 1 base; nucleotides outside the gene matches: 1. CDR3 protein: CASSLGTENTEAFF. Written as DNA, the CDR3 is TGTGCCAGCAGTTTAGGGACAGAGAACACTGAAGCTTTCTTT. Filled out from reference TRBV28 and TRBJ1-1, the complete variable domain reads DVKVTQSSRYLVKRTGEKVFLECVQDMDHENMFWYRQDPGLGLRLIYFSYDVKMKEKGDIPEGYSVSREKKERFSLILESASTNQTSMYLCASSLGTENTEAFFGQGTRLTVV.

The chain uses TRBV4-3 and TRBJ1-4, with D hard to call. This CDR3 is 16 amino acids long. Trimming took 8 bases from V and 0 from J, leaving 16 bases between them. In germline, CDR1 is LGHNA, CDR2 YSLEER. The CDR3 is CASAMRVAATNEKLFF. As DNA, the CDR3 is TGCGCCAGCGCAATGAGGGTGGCTGCAACTAATGAAAAACTGTTTTTT.

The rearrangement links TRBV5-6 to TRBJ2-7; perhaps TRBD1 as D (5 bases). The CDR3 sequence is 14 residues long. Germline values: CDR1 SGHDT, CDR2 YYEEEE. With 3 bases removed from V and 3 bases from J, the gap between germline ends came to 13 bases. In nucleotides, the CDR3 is TGTGCCAGCAGCTATCAGGGTTCCCTCTACGAGCAGTACTTC. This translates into CASSYQGSLYEQYF.

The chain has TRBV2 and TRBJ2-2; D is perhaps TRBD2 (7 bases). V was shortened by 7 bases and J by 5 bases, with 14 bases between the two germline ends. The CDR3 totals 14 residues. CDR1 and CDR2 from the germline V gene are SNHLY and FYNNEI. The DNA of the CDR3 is TGTGCCAGCACTAGGGGGGGCCTGACCGGGGAGCTGTTTTTT. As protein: CASTRGGLTGELFF.

CDR3 in amino acids: CASSWTDRGRNTEAFF. The CDR3 DNA reads TGTGCCAGCAGCTGGACGGACAGGGGCAGGAACACTGAAGCTTTCTTT. The gene calls are TRBV5-5 and TRBJ1-1; 9 bases align to TRBD1. CDR3 length equals 16 residues. Trimming took 3 bases from V and 1 from J; bases not matched to a gene: 7. CDR1 and CDR2 from the germline V gene are SGHKS and YYEKEE (reference sequence).

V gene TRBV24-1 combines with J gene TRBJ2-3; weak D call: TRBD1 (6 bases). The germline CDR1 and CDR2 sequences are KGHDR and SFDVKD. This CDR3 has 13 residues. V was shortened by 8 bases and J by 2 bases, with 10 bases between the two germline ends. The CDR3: CATMGADTDTQYF. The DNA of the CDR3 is TGTGCCACCATGGGGGCGGACACAGATACGCAGTATTTT.

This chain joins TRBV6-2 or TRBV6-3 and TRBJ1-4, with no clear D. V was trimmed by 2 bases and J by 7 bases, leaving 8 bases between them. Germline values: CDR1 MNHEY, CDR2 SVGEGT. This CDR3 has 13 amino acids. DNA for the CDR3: TGTGCCAGCAGTTACGCACTCGCTGAAAAACTGTTTTTT. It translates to CASSYALAEKLFF.